Detailed here is one T cell receptor (beta chain). Its target is unknown. It was version v3.0 of the immunoSEQ assay that was run at survey level. Measured with immunoSEQ multiplex PCR; TCRdb has only the in-frame clones, and not every one. The data hold around 29,000 clones, with over 90% observed a single time. This sample stems from a study of long-term antiretroviral therapy in people with HIV. Study-level results: ART adherence, viral resistance and therapy changes went undocumented. Blood obtained between about 2004 and 2018 may reflect older ART regimens.

In germline, CDR1 is MNHEY, CDR2 SMNVEV (reference sequence). The CDR3 consists of 15 residues. V lost 0 bases and J 0 bases, leaving 8 bases between the germline ends. The gene calls are TRBV27 and TRBJ1-2, with unresolved D. The material sequenced was unsorted PBMCs, taken 6.5 years after starting antiretroviral therapy. The origin of this receptor is a woman aged 35 to 49 with HIV. The CDR3 sequence: CASSLSAFSNYGYTF. In DNA, the CDR3 is TGTGCCAGCAGTTTATCCGCTTTTTCTAACTATGGCTACACCTTC.